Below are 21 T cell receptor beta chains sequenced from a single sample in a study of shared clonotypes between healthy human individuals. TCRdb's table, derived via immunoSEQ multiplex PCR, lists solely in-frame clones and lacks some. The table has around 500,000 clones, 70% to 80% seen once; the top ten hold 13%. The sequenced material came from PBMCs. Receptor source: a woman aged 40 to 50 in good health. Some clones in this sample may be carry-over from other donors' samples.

CDR3 sequence: CASSETGYGYTF. DNA of the CDR3: TGTGCCAGCAGTGAAACCGGCTATGGCTACACCTTC. This rearrangement joins TRBV2 to TRBJ1-2; D is unclear. The V end lost 2 bases, the J end lost 4 bases, and 5 bases lay between the germline ends. The CDR3 sequence is 12 residues long. Germline CDR1 and CDR2: SNHLY and FYNNEI. The complete variable domain, with remaining parts taken from reference TRBV2 and TRBJ1-2, reads EPEVTQTPSHQVTQMGQEVILRCVPISNHLYFYWYRQILGQKVEFLVSFYNNEISEKSEIFDDQFSVERPDGSNFTLKIRSTKLEDSAMYFCASSETGYGYTFGSGTRLTVV.

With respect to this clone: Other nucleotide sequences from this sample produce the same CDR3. The CDR3 sequence is CAWSERGSGNTIYF. CDR3 DNA sequence: TGTGCCTGGAGTGAGCGGGGCTCTGGAAACACCATATATTTT. The chain joins TRBV30 to TRBJ1-3, with D unresolved. Per germline, CDR1 GTSNPN and CDR2 SVGIG (reference sequence). The CDR3 spans 14 residues. Trimming removed 1 base at V and 0 bases at J, with 7 bases between. Combining the CDR3 with reference TRBV30 and TRBJ1-3 gives the whole variable domain SQTIHQWPATLVQPVGSPLSLECTVEGTSNPNLYWYRQAAGRGLQLLFYSVGIGQISSEVPQNLSASRPQDRQFILSSKKLLLSDSGFYLCAWSERGSGNTIYFGEGSWLTVV.

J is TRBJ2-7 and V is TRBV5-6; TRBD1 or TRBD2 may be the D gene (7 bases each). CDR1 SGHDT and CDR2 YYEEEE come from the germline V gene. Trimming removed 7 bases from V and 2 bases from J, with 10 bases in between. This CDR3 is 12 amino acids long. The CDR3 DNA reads TGTGCCAGCTCAGGGGGGGCCTACGAGCAGTACTTC. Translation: CASSGGAYEQYF.

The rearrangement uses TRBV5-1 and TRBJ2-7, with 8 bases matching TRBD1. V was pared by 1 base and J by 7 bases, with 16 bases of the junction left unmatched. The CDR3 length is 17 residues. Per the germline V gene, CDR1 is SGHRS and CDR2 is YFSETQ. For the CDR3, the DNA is TGCGCCAGCAGCTTGAGCACGACAGGGGATTTCCTTAGGGAGCAGTACTTC. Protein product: CASSLSTTGDFLREQYF. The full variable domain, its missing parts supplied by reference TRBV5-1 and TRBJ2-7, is KAGVTQTPRYLIKTRGQQVTLSCSPISGHRSVSWYQQTPGQGLQFLFEYFSETQRNKGNFPGRFSGRQFSNSRSEMNVSTLELGDSALYLCASSLSTTGDFLREQYFGPGTRLTVT.

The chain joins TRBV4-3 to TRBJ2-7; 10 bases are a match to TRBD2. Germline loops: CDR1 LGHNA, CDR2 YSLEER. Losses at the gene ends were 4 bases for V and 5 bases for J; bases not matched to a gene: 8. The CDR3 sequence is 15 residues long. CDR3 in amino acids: CASSLTSGRADEQYF. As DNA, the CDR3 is TGCGCCAGCAGCCTTACCAGCGGGAGGGCCGACGAGCAGTACTTC.

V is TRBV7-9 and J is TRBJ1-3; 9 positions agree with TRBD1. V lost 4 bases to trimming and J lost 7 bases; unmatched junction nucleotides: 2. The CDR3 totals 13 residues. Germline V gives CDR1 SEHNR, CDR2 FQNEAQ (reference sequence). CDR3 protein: CASSSGQGNTIYF. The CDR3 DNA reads TGTGCCAGCAGCTCGGGACAGGGCAACACCATATATTTT.

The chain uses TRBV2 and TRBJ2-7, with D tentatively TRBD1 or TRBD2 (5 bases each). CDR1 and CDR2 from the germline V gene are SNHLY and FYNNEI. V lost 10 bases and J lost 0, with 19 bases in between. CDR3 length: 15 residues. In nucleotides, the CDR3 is TGTGCCACCTCGGTGGGACCACACAGCTCCTACGAGCAGTACTTC. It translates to CATSVGPHSSYEQYF.

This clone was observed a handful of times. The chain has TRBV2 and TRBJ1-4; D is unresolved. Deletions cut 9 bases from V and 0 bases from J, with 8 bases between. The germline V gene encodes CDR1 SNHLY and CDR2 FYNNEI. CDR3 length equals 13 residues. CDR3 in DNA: TGTGCCAGGTCAGGTGCAACTAATGAAAAACTGTTTTTT. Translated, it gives CARSGATNEKLFF.

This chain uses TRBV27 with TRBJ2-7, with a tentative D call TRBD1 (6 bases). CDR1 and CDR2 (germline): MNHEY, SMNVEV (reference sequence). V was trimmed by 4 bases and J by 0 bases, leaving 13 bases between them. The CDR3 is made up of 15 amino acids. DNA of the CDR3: TGTGCCAGCAGTTACCCTGACAGGTTCTCCTACGAGCAGTACTTC. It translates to CASSYPDRFSYEQYF.

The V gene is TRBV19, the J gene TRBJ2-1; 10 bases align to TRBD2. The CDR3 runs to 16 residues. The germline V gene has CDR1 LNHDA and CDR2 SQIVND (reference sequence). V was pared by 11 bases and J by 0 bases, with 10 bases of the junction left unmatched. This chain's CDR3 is CAHSSSGSTSYNEQFF. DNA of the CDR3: TGTGCCCATAGCTCTAGCGGGAGTACCTCCTACAATGAGCAGTTCTTC.

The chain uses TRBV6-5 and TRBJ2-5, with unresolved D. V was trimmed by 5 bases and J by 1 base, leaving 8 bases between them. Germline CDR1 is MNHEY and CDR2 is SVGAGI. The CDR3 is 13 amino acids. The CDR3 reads CASSRAIQETQYF. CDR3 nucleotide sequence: TGTGCCAGCAGTAGGGCTATCCAAGAGACCCAGTACTTC.

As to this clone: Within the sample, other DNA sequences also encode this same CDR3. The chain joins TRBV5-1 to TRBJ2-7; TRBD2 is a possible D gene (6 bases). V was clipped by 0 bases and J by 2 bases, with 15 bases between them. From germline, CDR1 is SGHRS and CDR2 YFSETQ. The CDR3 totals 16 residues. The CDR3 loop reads CASSLAAGTGTYEQYF. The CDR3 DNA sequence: TGCGCCAGCAGCTTGGCGGCCGGGACTGGTACCTACGAGCAGTACTTC.

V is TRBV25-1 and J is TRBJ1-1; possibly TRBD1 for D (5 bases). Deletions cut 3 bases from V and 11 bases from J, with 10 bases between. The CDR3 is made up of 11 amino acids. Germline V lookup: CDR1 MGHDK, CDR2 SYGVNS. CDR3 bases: TGTGCCAGCAGTGAGGCAAACAGGGCTTTCTTT. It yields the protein CASSEANRAFF.

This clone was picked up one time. The CDR3 protein is CASTDPPREGLRETQYF. CDR3 DNA: TGTGCCAGCACCGATCCCCCGCGGGAGGGCTTACGAGAGACCCAGTACTTC. The rearrangement uses TRBV7-9 and TRBJ2-5, with 9 bases aligning to TRBD2. The CDR3 covers 17 residues. V lost 7 bases and J lost 4; bases outside the gene matches: 16. Germline values: CDR1 SEHNR, CDR2 FQNEAQ (reference sequence).

The CDR3 DNA sequence: TGTGCCAGTAGTATGGGACAAGCGAATGAAAAACTGTTTTTT. Translated, it gives CASSMGQANEKLFF. J is TRBJ1-4 and V is TRBV19, with D perhaps TRBD1 (6 bases). The CDR3 extends over 14 amino acids. Germline CDR1 is LNHDA and CDR2 is SQIVND (reference sequence). Trimming pared 3 bases from V and 5 bases from J, leaving 10 bases between.

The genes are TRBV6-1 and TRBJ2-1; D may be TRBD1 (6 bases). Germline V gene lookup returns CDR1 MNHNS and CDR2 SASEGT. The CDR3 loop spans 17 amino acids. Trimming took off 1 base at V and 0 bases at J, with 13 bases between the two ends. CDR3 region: CASSEGVGRGSYNEQFF. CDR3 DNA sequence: TGTGCCAGCAGTGAAGGGGTGGGCAGGGGCTCCTACAATGAGCAGTTCTTC.

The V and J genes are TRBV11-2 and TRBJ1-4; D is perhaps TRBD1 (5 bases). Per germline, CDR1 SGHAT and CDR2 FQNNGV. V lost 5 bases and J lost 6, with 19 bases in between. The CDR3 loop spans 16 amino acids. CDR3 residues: CASSLRVRQGDEKLFF. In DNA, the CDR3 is TGTGCCAGCAGCCTCCGTGTTAGGCAGGGAGATGAAAAACTGTTTTTT.

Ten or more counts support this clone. The CDR3 DNA follows: TGTGCCAGCAGCGTAAGATCCGGGGGCGGTGACCCGACCCAGTACTTC. Protein: CASSVRSGGGDPTQYF. This rearrangement joins TRBV9 to TRBJ2-5; tentatively, D is TRBD1 or TRBD2 (6 bases each). CDR3 length equals 16 residues. From germline, CDR1 is SGDLS and CDR2 YYNGEE. The V gene lost 1 base and the J gene lost 7 bases, with 20 bases spanning the gap.

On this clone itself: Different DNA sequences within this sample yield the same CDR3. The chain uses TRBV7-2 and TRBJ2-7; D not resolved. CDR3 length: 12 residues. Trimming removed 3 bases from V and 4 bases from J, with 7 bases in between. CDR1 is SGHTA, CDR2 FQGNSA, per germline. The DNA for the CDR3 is TGTGCCAGCAGCTTGACGGGTTACGAGCAGTACTTC. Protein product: CASSLTGYEQYF.

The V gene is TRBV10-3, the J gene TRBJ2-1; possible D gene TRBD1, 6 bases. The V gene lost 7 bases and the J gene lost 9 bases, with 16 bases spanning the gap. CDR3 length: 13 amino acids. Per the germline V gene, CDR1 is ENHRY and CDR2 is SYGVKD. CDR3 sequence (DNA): TGTGCCATCACTGGGGACATTCAGCGTGAGCAGTTCTTC. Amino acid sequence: CAITGDIQREQFF.

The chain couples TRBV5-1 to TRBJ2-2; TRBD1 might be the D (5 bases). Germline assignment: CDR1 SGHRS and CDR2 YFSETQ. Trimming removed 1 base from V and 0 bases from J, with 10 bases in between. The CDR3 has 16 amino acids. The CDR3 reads CASSLTRQTNTGELFF. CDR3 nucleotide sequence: TGCGCCAGCAGCTTGACCCGACAGACGAACACCGGGGAGCTGTTTTTT.